This is a list of T cell receptor beta chains from one sample in a study of blood T cells in healthy people across ages. TCRdb ran MiXCR on the 5' RACE reads and lists one entry per CDR3 protein. The table shows 1.5 million to 2 million distinct CDR3 sequences, with roughly 28% occurring only once. The sequenced sample was blood. These receptor sequences come from a woman aged 25 to 45 in good health. Both conserved end residues are part of each CDR3. D genes are given only for firm matches. Size is stated for part of the rows, as once, few or many counts, or as a class when the clone is expanded.

TRBJ2-5 . . TRBV4-3 CASSQDSAQETQYF TGCGCCAGCAGCCAAGATAGCGCCCAGGAGACCCAGTACTTC
TRBJ2-1 TRBD1 few TRBV29-1 CSATRDRYDEQFF TGCAGCGCAACCCGGGACAGATACGATGAGCAGTTCTTC
TRBJ1-4 . . TRBV20-1 CSVEDSENEKLFF TGCAGTGTCGAGGACAGCGAGAATGAAAAACTGTTTTTT
TRBJ2-7 . many TRBV29-1 CSVEAFGGSYEQYF TGCAGCGTTGAAGCTTTTGGGGGCTCCTACGAGCAGTACTTC
TRBJ2-7 . . TRBV10-3 CAIRAAGVEDEQYF TGTGCCATCAGGGCAGCAGGGGTAGAGGACGAGCAGTACTTC
TRBJ2-4 . many TRBV12-3/TRBV12-4 CASSTGVRNIQYF TGTGCCAGCAGTACAGGTGTCCGAAACATTCAGTACTTC
TRBJ1-4 TRBD1 . TRBV6-5 CASRRTGTGGAELFF TGTGCCAGCAGGAGGACCGGGACAGGGGGCGCAGAACTGTTTTTT
TRBJ2-1 TRBD2 many TRBV20-1 CSARTSGEQFF TGCAGTGCCAGGACTAGCGGGGAGCAGTTCTTC
TRBJ1-5 . . TRBV6-2/TRBV6-3 CASNPRQLGNPPQHF TGTGCCAGCAACCCACGACAGTTGGGTAATCCGCCCCAGCATTTT
TRBJ1-5 . once TRBV10-2 CASGRPNQPQHF TGCGCCAGCGGACGGCCGAATCAGCCCCAGCATTTT
TRBJ2-1 TRBD2 many TRBV20-1 CSARDPWTSQYNEQFF TGCAGTGCTAGAGATCCGTGGACTAGCCAGTACAATGAGCAGTTCTTC
TRBJ2-7 TRBD2 . TRBV12-3/TRBV12-4 CASSPWEGSYEQYF TGTGCCAGCAGCCCTTGGGAGGGATCCTACGAGCAGTACTTC
TRBJ1-2 . few TRBV7-8 CASSLAPDTNYGYTF TGTGCCAGCAGCTTAGCGCCAGACACTAACTATGGCTACACCTTC
TRBJ2-4 TRBD2 few TRBV15 CATSRETSGARNIQYF TGTGCCACCAGCAGAGAAACTAGCGGGGCGCGAAACATTCAGTACTTC
TRBJ2-3 . few TRBV18 CASSLYEEGTDTQYF TGTGCCAGCTCACTTTACGAGGAAGGCACAGATACGCAGTATTTT
TRBJ1-5 TRBD1 . TRBV20-1 CSARLGGADQPQHF TGCAGTGCTAGATTAGGGGGCGCCGATCAGCCCCAGCATTTT
TRBJ1-3 . few TRBV6-6 CASSRPPKISGNTIYF TGTGCCAGCAGTAGACCCCCCAAAATCTCTGGAAACACCATATATTTT
TRBJ2-1 . few TRBV18 CASSLRDPSYNEQFF TGTGCCAGCTCACTCCGGGACCCATCCTACAATGAGCAGTTCTTC
TRBJ1-2 TRBD1 many TRBV20-1 CSARATGVRGYTF TGCAGTGCTAGAGCAACAGGGGTACGGGGCTACACCTTC
TRBJ1-5 TRBD1 many TRBV10-3 CAISEARQGGNQPQHF TGTGCCATCAGTGAGGCAAGACAGGGGGGCAATCAGCCCCAGCATTTT
TRBJ2-6 . many TRBV6-5 CASHGASGANVLTF TGTGCCAGCCACGGGGCCTCTGGGGCCAACGTCCTGACTTTC
TRBJ2-1 TRBD1 . TRBV12-3/TRBV12-4 CASSLGSRTGRFEQFF TGTGCCAGCAGTTTAGGTAGTAGGACAGGGCGGTTTGAGCAGTTCTTC
TRBJ2-5 TRBD1 . TRBV29-1 CSVVTGQADLMETQYF TGCAGCGTAGTAACCGGACAGGCTGACTTGATGGAGACCCAGTACTTC
TRBJ1-1 . few TRBV20-1 CSANLRSVTEAFF TGCAGTGCGAATTTGCGGAGCGTCACTGAAGCTTTCTTT
TRBJ2-3 . many TRBV29-1 CSVRSGVDTDTQYF TGCAGCGTTCGATCGGGGGTCGACACAGATACGCAGTATTTT
TRBJ2-1 . . TRBV3-1 CASSQSIAGEQFF TGTGCCAGCAGCCAAAGTATCGCAGGGGAGCAGTTCTTC
TRBJ2-1 . . TRBV9 CASSSGTGGMYEQFF TGTGCCAGCAGCTCCGGGACTGGCGGGATGTATGAGCAGTTCTTC
TRBJ2-1 . few TRBV10-2 CASSKDPYNEQFF TGCGCCAGCAGTAAAGACCCCTACAATGAGCAGTTCTTC
TRBJ2-1 . once TRBV18 CASSPYTDSAGEQFF TGTGCCAGCTCACCTTACACGGATTCCGCTGGTGAGCAGTTCTTC
TRBJ2-5 TRBD2 few TRBV7-6 CASSSGAGLAKEQYF TGTGCCAGCAGCTCCGGTGCAGGACTAGCGAAAGAGCAGTACTTC
TRBJ2-7 . . TRBV7-9 CASGNDYEQYF TGTGCCAGCGGAAATGACTACGAGCAGTACTTC
TRBJ1-1 . . TRBV18 CASSPVPGHPEAFF TGTGCCAGCTCACCTGTTCCGGGACATCCTGAAGCTTTCTTT
TRBJ1-2 . . TRBV27 CASSFTEDDGYTF TGTGCCAGCAGTTTCACAGAGGATGATGGCTACACCTTC
TRBJ2-5 . . TRBV6-2/TRBV6-3 CASSYSNGRTSQETQYF TGTGCCAGCAGTTACTCGAACGGACGGACCTCCCAAGAGACCCAGTACTTC
TRBJ2-2 . . TRBV5-1 CASSLGRGDYTGELFF TGCGCCAGCAGCTTGGGACGCGGGGACTACACCGGGGAGCTGTTTTTT
TRBJ2-7 TRBD1 . TRBV6-5 CASTRQGAFNEQYF TGTGCCAGCACCCGACAGGGGGCTTTCAACGAGCAGTACTTC
TRBJ2-7 . many TRBV12-3/TRBV12-4 CASSIAMREQYF TGTGCCAGCAGTATCGCTATGAGGGAGCAGTACTTC
TRBJ2-1 . . TRBV5-1 CASSGVPSYNEQFF TGCGCCAGCAGTGGTGTACCCTCCTACAATGAGCAGTTCTTC
TRBJ2-1 . many TRBV20-1 CSVSRDKQFF TGCAGTGTCTCCCGGGACAAGCAGTTCTTC
TRBJ1-2 . . TRBV2 CASSGSAPYGYTF TGTGCCAGCTCGGGGTCGGCTCCTTATGGCTACACCTTC
TRBJ2-7 TRBD2 few TRBV9 CASSVADSGGPGSYEQYF TGTGCCAGCAGCGTAGCTGATAGCGGGGGCCCCGGGTCCTACGAGCAGTACTTC
TRBJ1-5 . . TRBV20-1 CSASRSDQPQHF TGCAGTGCTAGTAGGTCAGATCAGCCCCAGCATTTT
TRBJ2-7 TRBD1 few TRBV2 CASNPGQGEQYF TGTGCCAGCAACCCGGGACAGGGCGAGCAGTACTTC
TRBJ2-7 . . TRBV27 CASSLGGGQYEQYF TGTGCCAGCAGTTTAGGCGGGGGCCAGTACGAGCAGTACTTC
TRBJ2-7 . . TRBV20-1 CSARGGALLYEQYF TGCAGTGCTAGGGGGGGGGCCCTCCTCTACGAGCAGTACTTC
TRBJ2-7 . . TRBV6-2/TRBV6-3 CALRGTGSYEQYF TGTGCCCTTCGCGGGACGGGTTCCTACGAGCAGTACTTC
TRBJ2-3 TRBD2 . TRBV4-1 CACSQGERIAGRLISTDTQYF TGCGCCTGCAGCCAAGGAGAGAGAATAGCGGGGCGTTTAATTAGCACAGATACGCAGTATTTT
TRBJ2-7 TRBD2 few TRBV5-1 CASSYTPYIYQREKKYEQYF TGCGCCAGCAGCTACACTCCTTATATCTACCAGCGGGAGAAGAAGTACGAGCAGTACTTC
TRBJ2-1 TRBD2 once TRBV4-3 CASSQERTSWRHNEQFF TGCGCCAGCAGCCAAGAAAGGACTAGCTGGAGGCACAATGAGCAGTTCTTC
TRBJ2-7 . . TRBV20-1 CSARYDKNSYEQYF TGCAGTGCTAGGTATGACAAGAACTCCTACGAGCAGTACTTC
TRBJ2-5 . many TRBV9 CASSRRNQETQYF TGTGCCAGCAGCCGGAGAAACCAAGAGACCCAGTACTTC
TRBJ2-1 . . TRBV20-1 CSARLLTSYEQFF TGCAGTGCTAGACTCCTCACTAGCTATGAGCAGTTCTTC
TRBJ2-6 . few TRBV7-9 CASSSGQTGANVLTF TGTGCCAGCAGCTCCGGACAGACTGGGGCCAACGTCCTGACTTTC
TRBJ2-1 TRBD2 once TRBV7-8 CASGTSGRGERFF TGTGCCAGCGGAACTAGCGGGAGAGGTGAGCGGTTCTTC
TRBJ2-3 TRBD1 few TRBV12-3/TRBV12-4 CASSLSDRMFGTQYF TGTGCCAGCAGCCTATCGGACAGGATGTTCGGGACGCAGTATTTT